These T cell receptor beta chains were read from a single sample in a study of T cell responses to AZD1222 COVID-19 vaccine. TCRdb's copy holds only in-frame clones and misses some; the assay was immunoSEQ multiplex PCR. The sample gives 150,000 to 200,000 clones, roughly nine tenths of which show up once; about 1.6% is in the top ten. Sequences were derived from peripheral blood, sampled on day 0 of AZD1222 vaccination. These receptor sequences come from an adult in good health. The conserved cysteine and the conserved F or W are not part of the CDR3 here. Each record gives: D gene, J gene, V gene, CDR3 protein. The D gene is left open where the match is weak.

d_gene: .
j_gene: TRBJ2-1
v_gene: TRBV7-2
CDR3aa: ASSLRPSRESYNEQF

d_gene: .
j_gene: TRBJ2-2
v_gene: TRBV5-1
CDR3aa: ASSSPTDKQGGELF

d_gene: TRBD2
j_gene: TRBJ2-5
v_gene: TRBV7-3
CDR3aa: ASSASGGGETQY

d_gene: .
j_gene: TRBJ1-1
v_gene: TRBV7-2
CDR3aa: ASSPPVTVRTEAF

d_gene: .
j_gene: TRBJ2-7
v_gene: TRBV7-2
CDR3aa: ASSFSYEQY

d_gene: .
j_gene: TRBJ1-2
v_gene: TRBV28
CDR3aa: ASSSMEGSRNYGYT

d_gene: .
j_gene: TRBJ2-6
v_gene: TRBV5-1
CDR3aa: ASSGRDTVHSGANVLT

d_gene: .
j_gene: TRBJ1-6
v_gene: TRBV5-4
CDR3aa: ASSLINSPLH

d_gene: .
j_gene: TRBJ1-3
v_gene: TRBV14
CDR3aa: ASSPEPGLGNSGNTIY

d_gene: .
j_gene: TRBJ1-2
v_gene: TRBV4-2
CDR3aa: ASHLQGGGGYT

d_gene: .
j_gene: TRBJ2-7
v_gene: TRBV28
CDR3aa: ASSSLMGKLSPYEQY

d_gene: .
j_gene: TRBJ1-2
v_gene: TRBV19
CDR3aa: ASTLEWAMNYGYT

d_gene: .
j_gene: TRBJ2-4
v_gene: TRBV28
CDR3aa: ASRGGQAKNIQY

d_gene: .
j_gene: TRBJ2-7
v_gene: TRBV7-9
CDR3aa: ASSSDRASYEQY

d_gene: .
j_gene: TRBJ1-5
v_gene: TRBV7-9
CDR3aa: ASSLGGFQPQH

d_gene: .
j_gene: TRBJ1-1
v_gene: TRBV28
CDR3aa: ASSTMGGEAF

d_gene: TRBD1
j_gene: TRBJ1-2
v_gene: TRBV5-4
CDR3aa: ASSLGQGAFMYGYT

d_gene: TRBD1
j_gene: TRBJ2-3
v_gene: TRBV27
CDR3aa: ASSPRTGRTDTQY

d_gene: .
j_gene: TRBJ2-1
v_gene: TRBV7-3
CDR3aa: ASSPLAGRDEQF

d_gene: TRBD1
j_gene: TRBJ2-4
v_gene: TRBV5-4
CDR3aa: ASSLAGGTKNIQY

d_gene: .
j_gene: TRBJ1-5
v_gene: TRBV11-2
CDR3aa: ASSLGGDQPQH

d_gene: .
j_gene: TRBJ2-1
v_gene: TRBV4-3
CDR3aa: ASSQVDSPPSEQF

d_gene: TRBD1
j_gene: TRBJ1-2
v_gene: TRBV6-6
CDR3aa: AGGIQGASGYT

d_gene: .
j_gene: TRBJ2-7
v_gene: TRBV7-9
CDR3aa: ASSPRGASGVLEQY

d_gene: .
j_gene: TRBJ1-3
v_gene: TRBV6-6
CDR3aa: ASSLGYSGNTIY

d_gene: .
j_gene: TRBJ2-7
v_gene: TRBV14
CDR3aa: ASRPSGGGILAEQY

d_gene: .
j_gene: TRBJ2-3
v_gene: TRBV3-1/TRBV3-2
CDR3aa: ASRAGPLVTDTQY

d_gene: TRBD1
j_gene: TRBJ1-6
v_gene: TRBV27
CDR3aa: ASSMTGGSYNSPLH

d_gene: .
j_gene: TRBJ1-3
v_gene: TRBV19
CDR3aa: ASRQGRLPGNTIY

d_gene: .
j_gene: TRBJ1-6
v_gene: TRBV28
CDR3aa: AYGVYNSPLH

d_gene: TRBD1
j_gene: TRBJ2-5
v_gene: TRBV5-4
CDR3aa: ASRPTGSGETQY

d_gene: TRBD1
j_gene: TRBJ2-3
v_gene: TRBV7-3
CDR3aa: ASSLGTGTGDTQY

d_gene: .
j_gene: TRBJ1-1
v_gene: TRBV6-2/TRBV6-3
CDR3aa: ASSVNTEAF

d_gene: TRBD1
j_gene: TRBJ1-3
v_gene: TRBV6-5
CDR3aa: ASSPGQGGNTIY

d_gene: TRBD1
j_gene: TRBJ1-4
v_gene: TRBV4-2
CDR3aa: ASSQDESGGSEKLF

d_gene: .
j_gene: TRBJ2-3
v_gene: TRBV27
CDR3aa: ASSPLSTDTQY

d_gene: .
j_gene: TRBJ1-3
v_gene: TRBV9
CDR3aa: ASSVGGQWDSGNTIY

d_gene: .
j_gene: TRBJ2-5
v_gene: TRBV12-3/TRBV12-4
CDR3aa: ASARKEAQY